The source of this T cell receptor (beta chain) is a study of shared clonotypes between healthy human individuals. At the level of the study: Each donor had three CD4 naive, three CD4 memory, two CD8 naive and one CD8 memory plate.

On this clone itself: Its target is unknown.

Study-wide results and caveats: Across a few donors, naive CD4 shared around 5.1%, naive CD8 over 3%, memory CD4 about 2.5%, memory CD8 0.4%. Relative to memory subsets, naive subsets generally showed larger estimated richness.

Naive CD8 cells comprised CD45RO-negative, CCR7-positively selected cells, excluding terminally differentiated effector memory CD45RA+ cells. V shed 7 bases and J 5 bases; nucleotides not matched to a gene: 8. Per germline, CDR1 SNHLY and CDR2 FYNNEI. This CDR3 region has 13 residues. Clones were sequenced by immunoSEQ multiplex PCR, and TCRdb holds only the in-frame ones, with some missing. This sample has around 1.9 million clones; just over 90% occur once, and the top ten carry about 1.7%. The chain uses TRBV2 and TRBJ2-7, with 7 nucleotides matching TRBD1. The sequencing sample was made of naive CD8+ T cells from PBMCs. The source of this sequence is a man between 18 and 29 years old in good health. Some clones in this sample may be carry-over from other donors' samples. The chain's CDR3 is CASTPNRGHEQYF. The CDR3 region has the DNA TGTGCCAGCACCCCGAACAGGGGACACGAGCAGTACTTC.